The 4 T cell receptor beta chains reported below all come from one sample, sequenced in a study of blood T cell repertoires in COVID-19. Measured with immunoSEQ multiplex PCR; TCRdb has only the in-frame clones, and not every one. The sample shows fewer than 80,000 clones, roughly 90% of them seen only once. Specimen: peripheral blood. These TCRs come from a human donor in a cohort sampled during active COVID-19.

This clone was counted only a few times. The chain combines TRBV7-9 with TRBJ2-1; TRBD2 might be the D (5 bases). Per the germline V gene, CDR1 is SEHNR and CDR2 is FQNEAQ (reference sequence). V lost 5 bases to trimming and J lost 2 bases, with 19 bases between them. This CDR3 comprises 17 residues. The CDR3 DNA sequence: TGTGCCAGCAGCCCAGGCGGCGGGTTCGCCGCCTACAATGAGCAGTTCTTC. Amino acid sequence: CASSPGGGFAAYNEQFF.

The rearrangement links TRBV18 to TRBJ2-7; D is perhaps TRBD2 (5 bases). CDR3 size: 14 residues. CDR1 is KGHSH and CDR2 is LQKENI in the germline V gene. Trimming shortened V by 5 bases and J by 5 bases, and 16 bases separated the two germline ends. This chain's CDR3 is CASSTRESSDEQYF. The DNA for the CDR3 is TGTGCCAGCTCAACCCGGGAAAGTTCGGACGAGCAGTACTTC.

The CDR3 coding sequence is TGTGCCAGCAGTTTATCCCCGGACAGACTCGGGGCCAACGTCCTGACTTTC. It translates to CASSLSPDRLGANVLTF. This chain uses TRBV27 with TRBJ2-6; possibly TRBD1 for D (6 bases). CDR3 length equals 17 residues. Germline V gene lookup returns CDR1 MNHEY and CDR2 SMNVEV (reference sequence). Trimming stripped 0 bases from V and 4 bases from J, with 13 bases between.

CDR3 bases: TGCGCCAGCATCCCCACGGGGGTCTACACCGGGGAGCTGTTTTTT. Protein product: CASIPTGVYTGELFF. The chain recombines TRBV23-1 with TRBJ2-2; possibly TRBD2 for D (6 bases). TRBV23-1 is annotated as an ORF whose role is uncertain. V was pared by 7 bases and J by 3 bases, with 15 bases between. The CDR3 runs to 15 residues.